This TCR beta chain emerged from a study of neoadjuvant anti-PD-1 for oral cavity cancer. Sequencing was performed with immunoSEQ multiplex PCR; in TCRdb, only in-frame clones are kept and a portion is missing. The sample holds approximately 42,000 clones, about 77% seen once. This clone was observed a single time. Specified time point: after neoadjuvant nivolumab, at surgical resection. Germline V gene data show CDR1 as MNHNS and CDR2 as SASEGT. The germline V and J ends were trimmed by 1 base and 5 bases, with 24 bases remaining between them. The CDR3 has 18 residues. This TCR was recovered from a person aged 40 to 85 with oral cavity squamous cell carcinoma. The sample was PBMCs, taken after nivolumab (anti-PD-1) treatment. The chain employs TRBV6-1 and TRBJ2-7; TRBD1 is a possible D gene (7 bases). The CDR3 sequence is CASSEGRGPALRPHEQYF. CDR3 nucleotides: TGTGCCAGCAGTGAAGGGAGGGGGCCCGCACTCCGCCCCCACGAGCAGTACTTC.